These T cell receptor beta chains were read from a single sample in a study of T-cell memory formation after mild COVID-19. TCRdb used MiXCR to reprocess the 5' RACE reads, holding one entry per CDR3 protein. The repertoire consists of about 170,000 distinct CDR3 sequences, with under 15% occurring once and the leading ten covering roughly 3.4%. Sample: PBMCs or a T cell subset sorted from them (not recorded which). The origin of the receptors is a man between 18 and 29 years old who had mild COVID-19 (a few samples of this study predate the infection). Cell type and time point are not known. CDR3s include the opening cysteine and the closing phenylalanine or tryptophan. The order of the fields is J gene, V gene, clone size, D gene, CDR3 DNA, CDR3 protein. D genes are given only for firm matches. Size is omitted from some rows. Given values are once, few, many or a class for expanded clones.

j_call: TRBJ2-5
v_call: TRBV6-2/TRBV6-3
clone_size: once
d_call: TRBD2
cdr3_nt: TGTGCCAGCAGCACTTATGCGGGGGAGTCGCAAGAGACCCAGTACTTC
cdr3_aa: CASSTYAGESQETQYF

j_call: TRBJ2-7
v_call: TRBV10-3
clone_size: few
d_call: NA
cdr3_nt: TGTGCCATCAGTGGGGCAGGGACCTTCTACGAGCAGTACTTC
cdr3_aa: CAISGAGTFYEQYF

j_call: TRBJ2-3
v_call: TRBV5-1
clone_size: NA
d_call: TRBD2
cdr3_nt: TGCGCCAGCAGCTTTTCAGCGGGGGCTAGCACAGATACGCAGTATTTT
cdr3_aa: CASSFSAGASTDTQYF

j_call: TRBJ1-1
v_call: TRBV11-2
clone_size: NA
d_call: NA
cdr3_nt: TGTGCCAGCAGCTTAGTTGGACTTTGGGGCACTGAAGCTTTCTTT
cdr3_aa: CASSLVGLWGTEAFF

j_call: TRBJ1-1
v_call: TRBV20-1
clone_size: few
d_call: NA
cdr3_nt: TGCAGTGCTAAACTCGGGGGGGCAGTAACTGAAGCTTTCTTT
cdr3_aa: CSAKLGGAVTEAFF

j_call: TRBJ1-5
v_call: TRBV6-2/TRBV6-3
clone_size: few
d_call: TRBD1
cdr3_nt: TGTGCCAGCAGTTACTCTAACAGGGGACAGCCCCAGCATTTT
cdr3_aa: CASSYSNRGQPQHF

j_call: TRBJ2-3
v_call: TRBV27
clone_size: NA
d_call: NA
cdr3_nt: TGTGCCAGCAGTTCCTGGACAGAACCCAGCACAGATACGCAGTATTTT
cdr3_aa: CASSSWTEPSTDTQYF

j_call: TRBJ1-6
v_call: TRBV5-1
clone_size: NA
d_call: NA
cdr3_nt: TGCGCCAGCAGCTGGGGACCGACAGGAACTAATTCACCCCTCCACTTT
cdr3_aa: CASSWGPTGTNSPLHF

j_call: TRBJ2-2
v_call: TRBV6-5
clone_size: NA
d_call: TRBD2
cdr3_nt: TGTGCCAGCAGTTATTGGGCTAGCGGGGCCGGGGAGCTGTTTTTT
cdr3_aa: CASSYWASGAGELFF

j_call: TRBJ2-1
v_call: TRBV20-1
clone_size: few
d_call: NA
cdr3_nt: TGCAGTGCTAGAGTCGGGGGCGACCTCAATGAGCAGTTCTTC
cdr3_aa: CSARVGGDLNEQFF

j_call: TRBJ2-3
v_call: TRBV7-2
clone_size: few
d_call: NA
cdr3_nt: TGTGCCAGCAGCTTAATCAAGGGAATCGGTACGCAGTATTTT
cdr3_aa: CASSLIKGIGTQYF

j_call: TRBJ1-2
v_call: TRBV7-2
clone_size: NA
d_call: NA
cdr3_nt: TGTGCCAGCAGCGGGACGGGGGGGGCCCTAACGCGGGGCTACACCTTC
cdr3_aa: CASSGTGGALTRGYTF

j_call: TRBJ2-3
v_call: TRBV5-4
clone_size: NA
d_call: TRBD2
cdr3_nt: TGTGCCAGCAGCTTGGCCGCAGGGACTAGCGGCACAGATACGCAGTATTTT
cdr3_aa: CASSLAAGTSGTDTQYF

j_call: TRBJ2-5
v_call: TRBV7-2
clone_size: NA
d_call: NA
cdr3_nt: TGTGCCAGCAGCTTCGGGTGGAGGGAGACCCAGTACTTC
cdr3_aa: CASSFGWRETQYF

j_call: TRBJ2-3
v_call: TRBV27
clone_size: NA
d_call: NA
cdr3_nt: TGTGCCAGCAGTTTATCTGCACAGGCTGATACGCAGTATTTT
cdr3_aa: CASSLSAQADTQYF

j_call: TRBJ1-2
v_call: TRBV12-3/TRBV12-4
clone_size: NA
d_call: NA
cdr3_nt: TGTGCCAGCAGTGCGGGATCAGGAGTCTATGGCTACACCTTC
cdr3_aa: CASSAGSGVYGYTF

j_call: TRBJ2-2
v_call: TRBV4-3
clone_size: few
d_call: TRBD2
cdr3_nt: TGCGCCAGCAGCCAAGAGTGGCTAGCGGGGGGCACGAACACCGGGGAGCTGTTTTTT
cdr3_aa: CASSQEWLAGGTNTGELFF

j_call: TRBJ1-1
v_call: TRBV6-5
clone_size: NA
d_call: NA
cdr3_nt: TGTGCCAGCAGCTATTCAAGGAACACTGAAGCTTTCTTT
cdr3_aa: CASSYSRNTEAFF

j_call: TRBJ2-5
v_call: TRBV6-5
clone_size: few
d_call: NA
cdr3_nt: TGTGCCAGCAGTAGGAACCCCGGGGAGACCCAGTACTTC
cdr3_aa: CASSRNPGETQYF

j_call: TRBJ1-4
v_call: TRBV5-1
clone_size: NA
d_call: NA
cdr3_nt: TGCGCCAGCAGCTTACAGCCGGCAACTAATGAAAAACTGTTTTTT
cdr3_aa: CASSLQPATNEKLFF

j_call: TRBJ2-5
v_call: TRBV4-3
clone_size: NA
d_call: NA
cdr3_nt: TGCGCCAGCAGCCAAGGGCCGGGCCGGCAAGAGACCCAGTACTTC
cdr3_aa: CASSQGPGRQETQYF

j_call: TRBJ1-1
v_call: TRBV6-5
clone_size: NA
d_call: NA
cdr3_nt: TGTGCCAGCAGTTACGGTAGGGACCCAATGAACACTGAAGCTTTCTTT
cdr3_aa: CASSYGRDPMNTEAFF

j_call: TRBJ2-7
v_call: TRBV20-1
clone_size: few
d_call: TRBD1
cdr3_nt: TGCAGTGCTAGAGATCCGGGGACAGAAAAATACGAGCAGTACTTC
cdr3_aa: CSARDPGTEKYEQYF

j_call: TRBJ2-2
v_call: TRBV18
clone_size: few
d_call: NA
cdr3_nt: TGTGCCAGCTCACCACGGAACCGGGCACACACCGGGGAGCTGTTTTTT
cdr3_aa: CASSPRNRAHTGELFF

j_call: TRBJ2-5
v_call: TRBV10-3
clone_size: few
d_call: NA
cdr3_nt: TGTGCCATCGCCCCCGGAGGGAAAAGGGGGTGGGAGACCCAGTACTTC
cdr3_aa: CAIAPGGKRGWETQYF

j_call: TRBJ1-5
v_call: TRBV6-1
clone_size: few
d_call: NA
cdr3_nt: TGTGCCAGCAGTGAAATAACAGGTGGTTGGCAGCCCCAGCATTTT
cdr3_aa: CASSEITGGWQPQHF

j_call: TRBJ1-3
v_call: TRBV6-5
clone_size: NA
d_call: NA
cdr3_nt: TGTGCCAGCAGCTCCCGAGGGTATCGAAACACCATATATTTT
cdr3_aa: CASSSRGYRNTIYF

j_call: TRBJ2-3
v_call: TRBV27
clone_size: few
d_call: NA
cdr3_nt: TGTGCCAGCAGTTACAACAGCCAAGGAGATACGCAGTATTTT
cdr3_aa: CASSYNSQGDTQYF

j_call: TRBJ1-6
v_call: TRBV7-3
clone_size: NA
d_call: NA
cdr3_nt: TGTGCCAGCAGCTTCGCTGCCAATTCACCCCTCCACTTT
cdr3_aa: CASSFAANSPLHF

j_call: TRBJ1-4
v_call: TRBV6-5
clone_size: few
d_call: TRBD1
cdr3_nt: TGTGCCAGCAGACGGGACAGACTTGGGGGAACTAATGAAAAACTGTTTTTT
cdr3_aa: CASRRDRLGGTNEKLFF

j_call: TRBJ2-5
v_call: TRBV7-9
clone_size: few
d_call: TRBD1
cdr3_nt: TGTGCCAGCAGCACCGGGACAGGGGAGGTAGAGGGCCAAGAGACCCAGTACTTC
cdr3_aa: CASSTGTGEVEGQETQYF

j_call: TRBJ2-5
v_call: TRBV18
clone_size: few
d_call: NA
cdr3_nt: TGTGCCAGCTCACCATGGAGGGGGCAGGGGGAGACCCAGTACTTC
cdr3_aa: CASSPWRGQGETQYF

j_call: TRBJ2-1
v_call: TRBV7-8
clone_size: few
d_call: NA
cdr3_nt: TGTGCCAGCACGCCCTCGGGCGGAGGGGAGTTCTTC
cdr3_aa: CASTPSGGGEFF

j_call: TRBJ2-1
v_call: TRBV5-5
clone_size: NA
d_call: NA
cdr3_nt: TGTGCCAGCCTGAGACAGAGCCCTTACAATGAGCAGTTCTTC
cdr3_aa: CASLRQSPYNEQFF

j_call: TRBJ2-2
v_call: TRBV7-2
clone_size: few
d_call: NA
cdr3_nt: TGTGCCAGCAGCCTATGGACCGGGGAGCTGTTTTTT
cdr3_aa: CASSLWTGELFF

j_call: TRBJ1-6
v_call: TRBV7-2
clone_size: many
d_call: NA
cdr3_nt: TGTGCCAGCAGCCTACAGGATTATAATTCACCCCTCCACTTT
cdr3_aa: CASSLQDYNSPLHF

j_call: TRBJ1-6
v_call: TRBV20-1
clone_size: many
d_call: TRBD1
cdr3_nt: TGCAGTGTTAGGACAGGCGACTCCTATAATTCACCCCTCCACTTT
cdr3_aa: CSVRTGDSYNSPLHF

j_call: TRBJ2-5
v_call: TRBV12-3/TRBV12-4
clone_size: many
d_call: NA
cdr3_nt: TGTGCCAGCAGAACCACCGGGACCCTAGTGACCCAGTACTTC
cdr3_aa: CASRTTGTLVTQYF

j_call: TRBJ2-5
v_call: TRBV4-2
clone_size: few
d_call: NA
cdr3_nt: TGTGCCAGCAGCCAGACTAAAGGCCAAGAGACCCAGTACTTC
cdr3_aa: CASSQTKGQETQYF

j_call: TRBJ1-2
v_call: TRBV20-1
clone_size: NA
d_call: NA
cdr3_nt: TGCAGTGCTAGCTTCCGGACACTCTTAGATGGCTACACCTTC
cdr3_aa: CSASFRTLLDGYTF

j_call: TRBJ2-5
v_call: TRBV28
clone_size: NA
d_call: NA
cdr3_nt: TGTGCCAGCAGCCCCCGTCCCTCTGAGACCCAGTACTTC
cdr3_aa: CASSPRPSETQYF

j_call: TRBJ2-5
v_call: TRBV5-1
clone_size: few
d_call: NA
cdr3_nt: TGCGCCAGCAGCTTGGTCTCGGGGAGAGGGGAGACCCAGTACTTC
cdr3_aa: CASSLVSGRGETQYF

j_call: TRBJ1-1
v_call: TRBV4-3
clone_size: NA
d_call: TRBD1
cdr3_nt: TGCGCCAGCAGCGGGACAGTCCGTACTGAAGCTTTCTTT
cdr3_aa: CASSGTVRTEAFF

j_call: TRBJ2-3
v_call: TRBV7-3
clone_size: NA
d_call: NA
cdr3_nt: TGTGCCAGCAGCCGGGGGTGGCAGGATACGCAGTATTTT
cdr3_aa: CASSRGWQDTQYF

j_call: TRBJ2-5
v_call: TRBV5-1
clone_size: once
d_call: TRBD1
cdr3_nt: TGCGCCAGCAGCTGGGGACAGGGGGCGAGGGAGACCCAGTACTTC
cdr3_aa: CASSWGQGARETQYF

j_call: TRBJ1-1
v_call: TRBV29-1
clone_size: few
d_call: NA
cdr3_nt: TGCAGCGTCGAAGATGGGCGGGACACTGAAGCTTTCTTT
cdr3_aa: CSVEDGRDTEAFF

j_call: TRBJ2-6
v_call: TRBV7-7
clone_size: many
d_call: NA
cdr3_nt: TGTGCTAGCAGCTTAGGGGCCTCTGGGGCCAACGTCCTGACTTTC
cdr3_aa: CASSLGASGANVLTF

j_call: TRBJ2-7
v_call: TRBV5-1
clone_size: NA
d_call: NA
cdr3_nt: TGCGCCAGCAGCGGTGGGCAGCTTAGCTACGAGCAGTACTTC
cdr3_aa: CASSGGQLSYEQYF

j_call: TRBJ1-2
v_call: TRBV5-1
clone_size: many
d_call: NA
cdr3_nt: TGCGCCAGCAGCCAGGTTGGACAGTCCTATGGCTACACCTTC
cdr3_aa: CASSQVGQSYGYTF

j_call: TRBJ2-5
v_call: TRBV20-1
clone_size: NA
d_call: TRBD2
cdr3_nt: TGCAGTGCAGATAGCGGGGGGGCCGGAGAGACCCAGTACTTC
cdr3_aa: CSADSGGAGETQYF

j_call: TRBJ2-5
v_call: TRBV6-2/TRBV6-3
clone_size: NA
d_call: TRBD1
cdr3_nt: TGTGCCAGCAGTTACGACAGGGGGGAGACCCAGTACTTC
cdr3_aa: CASSYDRGETQYF

j_call: TRBJ2-3
v_call: TRBV5-6
clone_size: few
d_call: NA
cdr3_nt: TGTGCCAGCAGCTTCATGGGGGCAGATACGCAGTATTTT
cdr3_aa: CASSFMGADTQYF

j_call: TRBJ2-3
v_call: TRBV4-1
clone_size: few
d_call: TRBD2
cdr3_nt: TGCGCCAGCAGCCAGGACTACTTGCGGGGGGGCCGAGAGGTGCCAGATACGCAGTATTTT
cdr3_aa: CASSQDYLRGGREVPDTQYF

j_call: TRBJ2-2
v_call: TRBV6-2/TRBV6-3
clone_size: few
d_call: NA
cdr3_nt: TGTGCCAGCAGTTACTTGGCCGGGACGGCGAACACCGGGGAGCTGTTTTTT
cdr3_aa: CASSYLAGTANTGELFF

j_call: TRBJ2-3
v_call: TRBV7-2
clone_size: NA
d_call: NA
cdr3_nt: TGTGCCAGCAGCTTAGTAATAGATACGCAGTATTTT
cdr3_aa: CASSLVIDTQYF